This TCR beta chain was recovered during a study of CD8 T cells in ankylosing spondylitis. General observations from the study: Apparently characteristic of ankylosing spondylitis blood was a TCR beta motif (under ten highly homologous variants). Disease-linked clones reportedly concentrated significantly in matched ankylosing spondylitis synovial fluid. Reactive arthritis synovial fluid and blood were previously reported to contain some motif variants.

Deletions cut 2 bases from V and 3 bases from J, with 2 bases between. The V gene's germline CDR1 is LGHDT and CDR2 YNNKEL (reference sequence). This CDR3 contains 12 residues. Regarding this clonotype: No antigen is known for it. Given a much more abundant clone one base away, this may be a read error.

Quantitative 5'-RACE was performed with molecular barcodes, and it yielded the TCR beta libraries. TCRdb analysed the 5' RACE reads with MiXCR anew, one entry per CDR3 protein. The sample gives 250,000 or so distinct CDR3 sequences, 20% to 30% of which show up once; 0.61% is in the top ten. Sample: blood, either unsorted or a sorted T cell fraction (not recorded which). This chain uses TRBV3-1 with TRBJ2-1; D ambiguous. The clonotype comes from a male donor with ankylosing spondylitis or in good health (not recorded which). CDR3 amino acids: CASSQSYNEQFF. The CDR3 nucleotides read TGTGCCAGCAGCCAAAGCTACAATGAGCAGTTCTTC.